The present T cell receptor (beta chain) was sequenced within a study of cytomegalovirus exposure and HLA in healthy donors. In the PCR, 60 Vbeta and 13 Jbeta primers were used. TCRdb's table, derived via immunoSEQ multiplex PCR, lists solely in-frame clones and lacks some. This table holds 120,000 or so clones, approximately 72% found once. In the case of this clone: Its antigen is undetermined.

Points from the study as a whole: The majority of CMV-associated TCR beta chains were reported as apparently HLA-restricted in a later analysis. Reportedly, fewer N-insertions than the approximately 600-donor mean appeared in an Asian-associated ancestry cluster in a later analysis.

Germline CDR1 SGHDN, CDR2 FVKESK. V lost 1 base, J lost 5 bases, and 7 bases lay in between. The CDR3 is 13 residues long. The sequencing sample was made of PBMCs. J is TRBJ2-3 and V is TRBV14, with D perhaps matching TRBD2 (6 bases). This TCR derives from a woman aged 40 to 49 in good health and CMV-seropositive. DNA of the CDR3: TGTGCCAGCAGCCAAGCGGGGGTAGATACGCAGTATTTT. Translating it yields CASSQAGVDTQYF.